These 7 T cell receptor beta chains were sequenced from one sample in a study of vaccination and CD4 T cells after COVID-19 (dated by TCRdb to between 2021 and 2023). Library preparation was by PCR. Instrument used: Illumina iSeq 100. DNA from cultured CD4+ T cells was subjected to TCR sequencing with the Oncomine TCR Beta short-read assay at the Johns Hopkins FTIC core. TCRdb redid the processing of the public reads, applying fastp at Q25 and MiXCR, and retained in-frame beta chains. Identical CDR3 protein sequences are pooled into one entry, listed with their most common genes and DNA. The sample table lists roughly 26,000 distinct CDR3 sequences, roughly 34% of them with a count of one. The top ten constitute 3% to 4% of the sample. Antigens of these TCRs are unknown. Reading the label with the study, this specimen's time point is: late sampling 161 to 241 days after vaccination in a few convalescent patients. The treatment or condition label of this sample denotes: approximately 9-day PBMC culture with coronavirus spike peptide pools or control peptides (ViraFEST assay).

The source was CD4+ T cells from blood, cultured in vitro, collected about 7 months after SARS-CoV-2 vaccination. The receptor source for this set is a human donor who had recovered from COVID-19.

The chain has TRBV7-2 and TRBJ2-7, with a weak D call TRBD2 (6 bases). The V gene lost 1 base and the J gene lost 4 bases, with 8 bases spanning the gap. This CDR3 is 13 amino acids long. Germline CDR1 is SGHTA and CDR2 is FQGNSA. For the CDR3, the DNA is TGTGCCAGCAGCTTAGAGGGAGGTTACGAGCAGTACTTC. Translated, it gives CASSLEGGYEQYF.

The table lists this clonotype with a few counts. This chain joins TRBV6-2 or TRBV6-3 and TRBJ2-5, with 8 bases that match TRBD2. The V segment lost 7 bases and the J segment 2 bases; nucleotides outside the gene matches: 12. The CDR3 spans 16 residues. Germline CDR1 and CDR2: MNHEY and SVGEGT. The chain's CDR3 is CASTPGGLAGQETQYF. For the CDR3, the DNA is TGTGCCAGCACCCCAGGCGGGCTAGCGGGTCAAGAGACCCAGTACTTC.

The chain joins TRBV7-9 to TRBJ2-3, with D perhaps TRBD2 (6 bases). Germline CDR1 is SEHNR and CDR2 is FQNEAQ (reference sequence). V was pared by 5 bases and J by 4 bases, with 16 bases between. The CDR3 totals 15 residues. The CDR3 DNA reads TGTGCCAGCAGCCTAACCTTAGGGGAGGCAGATACGCAGTATTTT. The encoded protein is CASSLTLGEADTQYF.

The V and J genes are TRBV6-1 and TRBJ2-1; perhaps TRBD2 as D (6 bases). CDR1 is MNHNS, CDR2 SASEGT, per germline. The CDR3 totals 13 residues. Trimming pared 5 bases from V and 6 bases from J, leaving 11 bases between. The CDR3 reads CASSLDYFNEQFF. The CDR3 coding sequence is TGTGCCAGCAGTCTGGACTACTTCAATGAGCAGTTCTTC.

This clonotype appeared a few times. The chain recombines TRBV6-4 with TRBJ2-2; D is perhaps TRBD1 or TRBD2 (5 bases each). The CDR3 runs 13 residues. The germline V and J ends were trimmed by 6 bases and 4 bases, with 9 bases remaining between them. CDR1 is MRHNA, CDR2 SNTAGT, per germline. CDR3 loop: CASSRGGTGELFF. CDR3 coding DNA: TGTGCCAGCAGCCGTGGGGGCACCGGGGAGCTGTTTTTT.

This clonotype was observed a handful of times. The chain has TRBV11-3 and TRBJ2-7; TRBD1 or TRBD2 may be the D gene (5 bases each). CDR1 is SGHNT and CDR2 is YENEEA in the germline V gene. This CDR3 is 14 amino acids long. V lost 5 bases and J 0 bases, leaving 11 bases between the germline ends. This CDR3 reads CASSRGRSSYEQYF. In DNA, the CDR3 is TGTGCCAGCAGCCGGGGACGAAGCTCCTACGAGCAGTACTTC.

The J gene is TRBJ2-3, the V gene TRBV9, with D possibly TRBD2 on 5 matching bases. The length of the CDR3 is 15 residues. Germline CDR1 SGDLS, CDR2 YYNGEE. The germline V and J ends were trimmed by 3 bases and 6 bases, with 17 bases remaining between them. CDR3 sequence reads: CASSANTYRGDTQYF. CDR3 nucleotides: TGTGCCAGCAGCGCCAACACTTACCGAGGGGATACGCAGTATTTT.